These T cell receptor beta chains were read from a single sample in a study of identical twins. TCRdb used MiXCR to reprocess the 5' RACE reads, holding one entry per CDR3 protein. This sample has around 500,000 distinct CDR3 sequences; over 12% occur once, and the top ten carry around 0.48%. This same sample was also part of a study on yellow fever vaccine responses in identical twins.

Input material: CD4+ T cells sorted from blood. The receptors here all came from a woman between 18 and 29 years old in good health. CDR3s include the opening cysteine and the closing phenylalanine or tryptophan. D genes are given only for firm matches. Clone size, where shown, is once, few, many, or a class for clones that have expanded.

j_call | clone_size | d_call | v_call | cdr3_aa | cdr3_nt
TRBJ2-3 | many | NA | TRBV7-9 | CASSRADTQYF | TGTGCCAGCAGTAGGGCAGATACGCAGTATTTT
TRBJ2-2 | NA | NA | TRBV2 | CASSGAGRDTGELFF | TGTGCCAGCAGCGGAGCCGGGAGAGACACCGGGGAGCTGTTTTTT
TRBJ2-3 | few | NA | TRBV18 | CASSPSLGRTDTQYF | TGTGCCAGCTCACCATCACTCGGCCGCACAGATACGCAGTATTTT
TRBJ1-1 | few | NA | TRBV7-6 | CASSFDRGGRMNTEAFF | TGTGCCAGCAGCTTCGACCGGGGGGGGCGGATGAACACTGAAGCTTTCTTT
TRBJ2-3 | few | NA | TRBV5-5 | CASSLEWGTDTQYF | TGTGCCAGCAGCTTGGAGTGGGGCACAGATACGCAGTATTTT
TRBJ2-7 | NA | NA | TRBV10-3 | CAISPVGYEQYF | TGTGCCATCTCCCCGGTGGGCTACGAGCAGTACTTC
TRBJ1-4 | NA | NA | TRBV20-1 | CSARLPVWGAKLFF | TGCAGTGCTAGACTCCCGGTGTGGGGAGCAAAACTGTTTTTT
TRBJ2-5 | NA | TRBD2 | TRBV20-1 | CSARGGTAGGPQETQYF | TGCAGTGCTAGAGGAGGTACAGCGGGGGGGCCGCAAGAGACCCAGTACTTC
TRBJ2-2 | NA | TRBD2 | TRBV15 | CATSRAIGTSGTGELFF | TGTGCCACCAGCAGAGCCATCGGGACTAGCGGCACCGGGGAGCTGTTTTTT
TRBJ1-5 | NA | NA | TRBV28 | CASSWQAISNQPQHF | TGTGCCAGCAGTTGGCAGGCGATTAGCAATCAGCCCCAGCATTTT
TRBJ2-3 | NA | TRBD2 | TRBV12-3/TRBV12-4 | CASTLGLWGDTQYF | TGTGCCAGCACTCTGGGACTATGGGGAGATACGCAGTATTTT
TRBJ2-7 | NA | NA | TRBV6-5 | CASSYRDLGVEKYF | TGTGCCAGCAGTTACCGGGATCTCGGTGTGGAGAAGTACTTC
TRBJ2-4 | few | TRBD1 | TRBV15 | CATSGQGAKNIQYF | TGTGCCACCAGCGGACAGGGGGCCAAAAACATTCAGTACTTC
TRBJ2-7 | NA | NA | TRBV5-1 | CASSWETSSYEQYF | TGCGCCAGCAGCTGGGAGACTAGCTCCTACGAGCAGTACTTC
TRBJ2-1 | few | TRBD2 | TRBV6-1 | CASRFGKAGNEQFF | TGTGCCAGCAGGTTCGGGAAAGCGGGGAATGAGCAGTTCTTC
TRBJ1-2 | few | TRBD1 | TRBV3-1 | CASSQALGTGGYGYTF | TGTGCCAGCAGCCAAGCCCTTGGGACAGGGGGTTACGGCTACACCTTC
TRBJ1-1 | NA | TRBD1 | TRBV20-1 | CSARVGTGHLLAFF | TGCAGTGCTAGAGTAGGGACAGGGCATCTGTTGGCTTTCTTT
TRBJ2-3 | NA | TRBD2 | TRBV24-1 | CATSEIRGGAVDTQYF | TGTGCCACCAGTGAGATACGCGGGGGGGCAGTAGATACGCAGTATTTT
TRBJ1-4 | few | TRBD1 | TRBV6-1 | CASSRTGGREKLFF | TGTGCCAGCAGCAGGACAGGGGGAAGAGAAAAACTGTTTTTT
TRBJ2-7 | NA | NA | TRBV10-3 | CAISGGDSYEQYF | TGTGCCATCAGTGGAGGGGATTCCTACGAGCAGTACTTC
TRBJ1-5 | few | TRBD1 | TRBV28 | CASSSPGQQHQEPQHF | TGTGCCAGCAGTTCCCCGGGACAGCAACATCAAGAGCCCCAGCATTTT
TRBJ2-5 | NA | NA | TRBV24-1 | CATSDKGQNQETQYF | TGTGCCACCAGTGATAAAGGACAAAACCAAGAGACCCAGTACTTC
TRBJ2-1 | NA | NA | TRBV27 | CASSYRAEYNEQFF | TGTGCCAGCAGTTATCGGGCAGAGTACAATGAGCAGTTCTTC
TRBJ2-3 | NA | TRBD2 | TRBV5-1 | CASSSQTSVKDTQYF | TGCGCCAGCAGCTCCCAGACTAGCGTCAAAGATACGCAGTATTTT
TRBJ2-1 | NA | NA | TRBV24-1 | CATSDSYAPSGPYNEQFF | TGTGCCACCAGTGATTCCTACGCTCCCTCAGGACCCTACAATGAGCAGTTCTTC
TRBJ2-1 | few | TRBD2 | TRBV20-1 | CSASGGLGFNEQFF | TGCAGTGCTAGCGGGGGACTAGGGTTCAATGAGCAGTTCTTC
TRBJ2-7 | NA | NA | TRBV6-5 | CASSYRDYSYEQYF | TGTGCCAGCAGTTACCGAGACTACTCCTACGAGCAGTACTTC
TRBJ2-1 | few | TRBD2 | TRBV3-1 | CASSQQRGSSYNEQFF | TGTGCCAGCAGCCAACAGCGGGGGAGCTCCTACAATGAGCAGTTCTTC
TRBJ2-1 | few | TRBD1 | TRBV12-3/TRBV12-4 | CASSLLSGTGSYNEQFF | TGTGCCAGCAGTTTATTGTCAGGGACAGGGAGCTACAATGAGCAGTTCTTC
TRBJ2-1 | NA | NA | TRBV11-2 | CASSLELRLEQFF | TGTGCCAGCAGCTTAGAACTTCGCCTTGAGCAGTTCTTC
TRBJ1-1 | few | NA | TRBV5-1 | CASSLSAGARQNTEAFF | TGCGCCAGCAGCTTGTCTGCGGGGGCCAGGCAGAACACTGAAGCTTTCTTT
TRBJ2-3 | NA | NA | TRBV7-9 | CASSRRGANTQYF | TGTGCCAGCAGCCGCCGGGGGGCAAATACGCAGTATTTT
TRBJ2-7 | NA | NA | TRBV20-1 | CSMRQDEYEQYF | TGCAGTATGAGACAAGACGAATACGAGCAGTACTTC
TRBJ2-1 | many | TRBD2 | TRBV12-3/TRBV12-4 | CASSLLAGYNEQFF | TGTGCCAGCAGTTTACTAGCGGGCTACAATGAGCAGTTCTTC
TRBJ2-2 | few | NA | TRBV30 | CATDKRRNTGELFF | TGTGCCACGGATAAGCGGCGGAACACCGGGGAGCTGTTTTTT
TRBJ2-1 | NA | NA | TRBV5-1 | CASSLAGILYNEQFF | TGCGCCAGCAGCTTGGCCGGGATCTTATACAATGAGCAGTTCTTC
TRBJ2-1 | few | NA | TRBV20-1 | CSARENKHGPEQFF | TGCAGTGCTAGAGAGAATAAACACGGACCTGAGCAGTTCTTC
TRBJ2-7 | many | NA | TRBV7-2 | CASSLAASSYEQYF | TGTGCCAGCAGTTTAGCGGCCAGCTCCTACGAGCAGTACTTC
TRBJ1-5 | NA | NA | TRBV2 | CASSEAKASGNQPQHF | TGTGCCAGCAGTGAAGCAAAGGCCTCGGGCAATCAGCCCCAGCATTTT
TRBJ2-7 | NA | NA | TRBV11-2 | CASSLSQGYKREQYF | TGTGCCAGCAGCTTAAGCCAGGGTTATAAACGCGAGCAGTACTTC
TRBJ2-5 | few | NA | TRBV21-1 | CASNQQETQYF | TGTGCCAGCAACCAGCAAGAGACCCAGTACTTC
TRBJ2-2 | many | NA | TRBV12-3/TRBV12-4 | CASEGNTGELFF | TGTGCCAGCGAGGGCAACACCGGGGAGCTGTTTTTT
TRBJ2-3 | many | TRBD2 | TRBV5-1 | CASSLEGLAGDGKDTQYF | TGCGCCAGCAGCTTGGAGGGACTAGCGGGAGATGGCAAAGATACGCAGTATTTT